One and the same sample provided the 25 T cell receptor beta chains below, sequenced in a study of graft-versus-host responses after intestinal transplantation (dated by TCRdb to the early 2020s). What the time point label conveys for this sample: cells obtained before transplantation from donor or recipient. Mixed lymphocyte reactions plated approximately 200,000 CFSE-labeled pre-transplant responders with approximately 200,000 irradiated violet-dye-labeled stimulators and were cultured for more than five days. Library method: the immunoSEQ multiplex PCR assay. This is the immuneACCESS table as TCRdb keeps it, with only in-frame sequences that have V and J called. A part of the clones is gone; compared with another copy, unresolved V genes explain less than half, and the rest is unexplained. The sample table lists roughly 6,900 clones, approximately 25% of them with a count of one. The leading ten clones occupy 6% to 7% of the sample.

Source: alloreactive CD8+ T cells from a mixed lymphocyte reaction culture, taken before transplantation. The sample's cell subset or site, from its label and the paper: CFSE-low proliferating T cells sorted from roughly six-day pre-transplant mixed lymphocyte reaction (GvH or HvG direction). These receptors all stem from a human patient who was an organ donor for intestinal transplantation.

This clone is judged medium-sized. The V and J genes are TRBV10-2 and TRBJ1-3; perhaps TRBD1 as D (6 bases). The germline gives CDR1 WSHSY, CDR2 SAAADI. V lost 8 bases and J lost 1, with 27 bases in between. The CDR3 is made up of 19 amino acids. The CDR3 here is CASGPGAMVRPWSGNTIYF. CDR3 DNA sequence: TGCGCCAGCGGCCCAGGGGCAATGGTTCGCCCGTGGTCTGGAAACACCATATATTTT.

This clone has more than one count but fewer than ten. The chain couples TRBV4-3 to TRBJ1-2, with TRBD1 identical over 9 bases. V trimming: 3 bases; J trimming: 2 bases; junction bases outside the gene matches: 7. The CDR3 is 16 amino acids. Germline V lookup: CDR1 LGHNA, CDR2 YSLEER. CDR3 region: CASSQAGTGLNYGYTF. The CDR3 coding sequence is TGCGCCAGCAGCCAGGCTGGGACAGGGCTCAACTATGGCTACACCTTC.

The CDR3 DNA is TGTGCCAGCAGTCAATCAAGTGTCAAAAACATTCAGTACTTC. Its protein is CASSQSSVKNIQYF. The gene calls are TRBV28 and TRBJ2-4; D is unresolved. Trimming took off 5 bases at V and 3 bases at J, with 11 bases between the two ends. Germline V lookup: CDR1 MDHEN, CDR2 SYDVKM. CDR3 length: 14 amino acids.

This clone appeared a few times. V usage is TRBV2 and J usage is TRBJ2-1; TRBD1 agrees at 7 bases. The CDR3 contains 15 residues. From germline, CDR1 is SNHLY and CDR2 FYNNEI. Trimming at V came to 2 bases and at J to 4 bases, leaving 5 bases not matched to a gene. CDR3 loop: CASSERGPEYNEQFF. The CDR3, as DNA: TGTGCCAGCAGTGAAAGGGGGCCAGAGTACAATGAGCAGTTCTTC.

This clone has only a few counts. The chain combines TRBV5-4 with TRBJ2-7; TRBD1 might be the D (6 bases). Trimming pared 0 bases from V and 3 bases from J, leaving 7 bases between. Per the germline V gene, CDR1 is SGHNT and CDR2 is YYREEE (reference sequence). This CDR3 is built from 13 residues. The CDR3 coding sequence is TGTGCCAGCAGCTTGGCACAGGGCTACGAGCAGTACTTC. Encoded protein: CASSLAQGYEQYF.

V usage is TRBV9 and J usage is TRBJ2-3, with 11 bases identical to TRBD2. The V gene's germline CDR1 is SGDLS and CDR2 YYNGEE. The CDR3 runs to 14 residues. Trimming removed 3 bases from V and 5 bases from J; junction bases left unmatched: 2. CDR3 loop: CASSGSGRGDTQYF. The CDR3 DNA sequence: TGTGCCAGCAGCGGTAGCGGGAGGGGAGATACGCAGTATTTT.

The V call is TRBV2, the J call TRBJ2-5; 10 positions match TRBD2. Germline V gene data show CDR1 as SNHLY and CDR2 as FYNNEI. The CDR3 consists of 18 residues. V lost 3 bases to trimming and J lost 1 base; unmatched junction nucleotides: 11. Here the CDR3 reads CASSDKSSGSLVQETQYF. In DNA, the CDR3 is TGTGCCAGCAGTGATAAGTCTAGCGGGAGCCTTGTCCAAGAGACCCAGTACTTC.

This clone came up a few times. Being one base from a much bigger clone, this may be a read error. The gene calls are TRBV10-3 and TRBJ2-1; 9 bases map to TRBD2. This CDR3 comprises 15 residues. In germline, CDR1 is ENHRY, CDR2 SYGVKD. The CDR3 bases are TGTGCCAGCAGTGAGGCAATAGCGGGAGTAAATGAGCAGTTCTTC. Its protein is CASSEAIAGVNEQFF.

In its sample, this clone is medium-sized. The chain couples TRBV4-1 to TRBJ1-3, with D maybe TRBD1 (5 bases). The CDR3 totals 17 residues. V was clipped by 2 bases and J by 5 bases, with 19 bases between them. CDR1 MGHRA and CDR2 YSYEKL come from the germline V gene. CDR3 DNA: TGCGCCAGCAGCCAAATCGGGGGGAGGGCGCCGCGAAACACCATATATTTT. The encoded protein is CASSQIGGRAPRNTIYF.

V and J are TRBV6-6 and TRBJ1-1; D unclear. V was cut by 11 bases and J by 2 bases, with 18 bases left in between. The CDR3 has 14 residues. Germline CDR1 and CDR2: MNHNY and SVGAGI (reference sequence). As DNA, the CDR3 is TGTGCCTGCTGTTTGGCAGCCATTAACACTGAAGCTTTCTTT. This gives the protein CACCLAAINTEAFF.

In nucleotides, the CDR3 is TGCAGCGTTGGTCACGGGACAGGGTACTACGAGCAGTACTTC. It is translated as CSVGHGTGYYEQYF. This rearrangement joins TRBV29-1 to TRBJ2-7, with 9 positions matching TRBD1. J gave up 3 bases and V 4 bases, and 7 bases lay outside the gene matches. Germline V gene sequence: CDR1 SQVTM, CDR2 ANQGSEA. The CDR3 is 14 residues long.

This clone was detected only a few times. At one end the junction does not follow the germline gene, possibly because of a read error. V gene TRBV6-1 combines with J gene TRBJ1-1; D is perhaps TRBD1 (5 bases). This CDR3 contains 14 residues. Germline V CDR1 and CDR2: MNHNS, SASEGT. CDR3 in DNA: TGTGCCAGCAGCCTAACTTCGCCGAGGGACCTCCTACTCTTT. Translation gives CASSLTSPRDLLLF.

This clone has a handful of counts. The chain links TRBV10-3 to TRBJ2-7; no clear D. V lost 7 bases, J lost 3 bases, and 19 bases lay in between. This CDR3 has 15 amino acids. Looked up from germline, CDR1 is ENHRY and CDR2 is SYGVKD. The CDR3 is CAIKSALPYFYEQYF. The CDR3 DNA is TGTGCCATCAAATCGGCCTTGCCTTACTTCTACGAGCAGTACTTC.

This chain links TRBV4-1 with TRBJ2-3, with TRBD2 identical over 14 bases. This CDR3 region has 17 residues. The germline gives CDR1 MGHRA, CDR2 YSYEKL. Trimming cost V 1 base and J 1 base; bases outside gene matches: 1. The CDR3 loop is CASSQGGLAGGTDTQYF. The CDR3, as DNA: TGCGCCAGCAGCCAAGGGGGACTAGCGGGGGGCACAGATACGCAGTATTTT.

This clone came up once. The rearrangement joins TRBV5-6 to TRBJ2-1; 15 bases align to TRBD2. V lost 7 bases and J lost 1; bases outside the gene matches: 6. Germline lookup yields CDR1 SGHDT and CDR2 YYEEEE. The CDR3 runs 17 residues. The CDR3 sequence: CASWGLAGGPSYNEQFF. The CDR3 bases are TGTGCCAGCTGGGGACTAGCGGGAGGCCCTTCCTACAATGAGCAGTTCTTC. The variable domain in full, completed from reference TRBV5-6 and TRBJ2-1, reads DAGVTQSPTHLIKTRGQQVTLRCSPKSGHDTVSWYQQALGQGPQFIFQYYEEEERQRGNFPDRFSGHQFPNYSSELNVNALLLGDSALYLCASWGLAGGPSYNEQFFGPGTRLTVL.

This clone was observed at least ten times. V is TRBV6-5 and J is TRBJ2-2; D remains ambiguous. Germline-derived CDR1 and CDR2 are MNHEY and SVGAGI. The V and J ends lost 0 bases and 7 bases respectively, with 6 bases between them. The CDR3 runs 13 residues. CDR3 sequence reads: CASSYSYLGELFF. As DNA, the CDR3 is TGTGCCAGCAGTTACTCCTATCTCGGGGAGCTGTTTTTT.

This chain joins TRBV4-1 and TRBJ1-1; D remains unclear. V lost 8 bases, J lost 5 bases, and 18 bases lay in between. Germline V gene data show CDR1 as MGHRA and CDR2 as YSYEKL. The CDR3 totals 14 residues. The DNA of the CDR3 is TGCGCCAGCGCTCCGAATGAAGGACGGACTGAAGCTTTCTTT. It codes for CASAPNEGRTEAFF.

This clone has a handful of counts. The V gene is TRBV12-5, the J gene TRBJ2-3; possibly TRBD2 for D (5 bases). Germline-derived CDR1 and CDR2 are LGHNT and FRNRAP. This CDR3 contains 15 residues. The V gene lost 1 base and the J gene lost 6 bases, with 14 bases spanning the gap. The CDR3 nucleotides are TGTGCTAGTGGTTTGGGTAACAGTTTAGCGGATACGCAGTATTTT. Translating it yields CASGLGNSLADTQYF.

This clone was detected a few times. This rearrangement joins TRBV5-1 to TRBJ2-7; D might be TRBD2 (6 bases). CDR1 and CDR2 from the germline V gene are SGHRS and YFSETQ. Trimming left V 5 bases short and J 2 bases short, with 8 bases between. This CDR3 is built from 12 residues. The CDR3 DNA reads as TGCGCCAGCAGTCCGGGAGCCTACGAGCAGTACTTC. Protein product: CASSPGAYEQYF.

The chain is built from TRBV4-1 and TRBJ1-4; 10 bases match TRBD1. Germline CDR1 MGHRA, CDR2 YSYEKL. The CDR3 is 16 amino acids. The V and J ends lost 2 bases and 8 bases, in that order; junction bases with no gene match: 8. CDR3 in DNA: TGCGCCAGCAGCCAAAACCCCGGGACAGGGGAGGAAAAACTGTTTTTT. Its protein is CASSQNPGTGEEKLFF.

This clone was seen ten or more times. This chain links TRBV11-2 with TRBJ2-7; 7 bases are a match to TRBD1. Germline assignment: CDR1 SGHAT and CDR2 FQNNGV. CDR3 length equals 15 residues. The junction had 3 bases not matched to a gene; V was cut back by 1 base and J by 0 bases. CDR3 coding DNA: TGTGCCAGCAGCTTAGGGCACAGGGGCTCCTACGAGCAGTACTTC. This codes for CASSLGHRGSYEQYF. Using reference TRBV11-2 and TRBJ2-7 for the parts outside the CDR3, the full variable domain is EAGVAQSPRYKIIEKRQSVAFWCNPISGHATLYWYQQILGQGPKLLIQFQNNGVVDDSQLPKDRFSAERLKGVDSTLKIQPAKLEDSAVYLCASSLGHRGSYEQYFGPGTRLTVT.

This clone was found a few times. This chain links TRBV14 with TRBJ2-7, with D perhaps being TRBD1 or TRBD2 (5 bases each). V lost 0 bases, J lost 0 bases, and 12 bases lay in between. CDR3 length equals 16 residues. Per the germline V gene, CDR1 is SGHDN and CDR2 is FVKESK. The CDR3 loop is CASSQDGAPTSYEQYF. In DNA, the CDR3 is TGTGCCAGCAGCCAAGACGGGGCGCCCACCTCCTACGAGCAGTACTTC.

Details on this clone: This likely stems from a read error, as it lies one base from a far larger clone. The rearrangement uses TRBV5-5 and TRBJ2-7; a possible D gene is TRBD1 (5 bases). V lost 5 bases, J lost 2 bases, and 11 bases lay in between. Germline V gene data show CDR1 as SGHKS and CDR2 as YYEKEE (reference sequence). This CDR3 is 13 amino acids long. CDR3 region: CASRLGLAYEQYF. CDR3 nucleotides: TGTGCCAGCAGACTGGGGCTAGCCTACGAGCAGTACTTC.

This sequence joins TRBV29-1 and TRBJ2-7; perhaps TRBD2 as D (5 bases). Germline V lookup: CDR1 SQVTM, CDR2 ANQGSEA. The CDR3 length is 15 residues. Trimming pared 1 base from V and 3 bases from J, leaving 16 bases between. The CDR3 is CSVEVSAGVVYEQYF. In nucleotides, the CDR3 is TGCAGCGTTGAAGTGTCCGCCGGGGTAGTCTACGAGCAGTACTTC.

CDR3 in amino acids: CASSLRDREGHTEAFF. The CDR3 nucleotides are TGTGCCAGCAGCTTACGGGACAGGGAGGGGCACACTGAAGCTTTCTTT. The chain employs TRBV7-2 and TRBJ1-1; TRBD1 aligns across 9 bases. Germline trimming cut 2 bases from V and 3 bases from J; bases unmatched to any gene: 7. In germline, CDR1 is SGHTA, CDR2 FQGNSA. The CDR3 contains 16 residues.